These 27 T cell receptor beta chains were all obtained from the same sample, sequenced in a study of blood T cell repertoires in COVID-19. The protocol was immunoSEQ multiplex PCR, while the TCRdb copy is restricted to in-frame clones and leaves out a portion. The top ten hold approximately 5% of the sample, which has roughly 200,000 clones, around 83% seen once. Specimen: peripheral blood. These receptors were collected from a woman aged 80 or older with acute or convalescent COVID-19.

The chain's CDR3 is CASSFGGRGNTGELFF. The CDR3 nucleotides read TGTGCCAGCAGCTTCGGGGGGCGCGGAAACACCGGGGAGCTGTTTTTT. The rearrangement joins TRBV7-2 to TRBJ2-2; tentatively, D is TRBD2 (7 bases). Germline values: CDR1 SGHTA, CDR2 FQGNSA. CDR3 length: 16 amino acids. Between the trimmed V and J ends, which lost 3 bases and 2 bases, there was a span of 13 bases.

DNA for the CDR3: TGTGCCAGCTCAGCTTTGACAGGGAGAGAGTCACCCCTCCACTTT. Its protein product is CASSALTGRESPLHF. The chain recombines TRBV18 with TRBJ1-6; TRBD1 agrees at 7 bases. The CDR3 is 15 amino acids. Germline CDR1 and CDR2: KGHSH and LQKENI. The J segment lost 10 bases and the V segment lost 5 bases, leaving 11 bases of the junction unmatched.

This rearrangement joins TRBV19 to TRBJ1-5; tentatively, D is TRBD1 (5 bases). V was clipped by 6 bases and J by 10 bases, with 16 bases between them. Germline-derived CDR1 and CDR2 are LNHDA and SQIVND (reference sequence). There are 13 residues in the CDR3. The CDR3 here is CASRWGGKTPQHF. DNA for the CDR3: TGTGCCAGTAGATGGGGCGGGAAAACCCCCCAGCATTTT.

The CDR3 bases are TGTGCCAGCAGGTGGCCGGGGACAGGGCCTTCACCCCTCCACTTT. It specifies CASRWPGTGPSPLHF. The chain has TRBV27 and TRBJ1-6; 9 bases are a match to TRBD1. The CDR3 consists of 15 residues. V lost 6 bases, J lost 9 bases, and 9 bases stayed unmatched. The germline V gene has CDR1 MNHEY and CDR2 SMNVEV (reference sequence).

J is TRBJ2-1 and V is TRBV5-6; 9 positions agree with TRBD1. Germline CDR1 is SGHDT and CDR2 is YYEEEE. V shed 4 bases and J 4 bases; nucleotides not matched to a gene: 12. The CDR3 sequence is 17 residues long. The CDR3, as DNA: TGTGCCAGCAGCCTCGTAGGGACAGGGAAGCGGTACAATGAGCAGTTCTTC. Residues: CASSLVGTGKRYNEQFF.

The chain links TRBV21-1 to TRBJ2-7; no check of the table's D call, TRBD1, against the DNA was made. TRBV21-1 is recorded as a pseudogene. This CDR3 is 16 amino acids long. The CDR3 region is CASSPPGQGPSYEQYF. The CDR3 nucleotides read TGTGCCAGCAGCCCCCCCGGGCAGGGCCCTTCCTACGAGCAGTACTTC.

The V call is TRBV5-1, the J call TRBJ2-2, with 9 positions matching TRBD1. CDR1 SGHRS and CDR2 YFSETQ come from the germline V gene. CDR3 size: 15 residues. The V gene end was trimmed by 5 bases and the J gene end by 1 base; junction bases not matched to a gene: 3. CDR3 DNA sequence: TGCGCCAGCAGTAGGGGACAGGGGAACACCGGGGAGCTGTTTTTT. Amino acid sequence: CASSRGQGNTGELFF.

This clone was detected a few times. CDR3 residues: CASSPPGQVNSPLHF. As DNA, the CDR3 is TGTGCCAGCAGCCCACCGGGACAGGTTAATTCACCCCTCCACTTT. The chain employs TRBV7-2 and TRBJ1-6; 8 bases map to TRBD1. V trimming: 5 bases; J trimming: 6 bases; junction bases outside the gene matches: 6. CDR3 size: 15 residues. The germline V gene has CDR1 SGHTA and CDR2 FQGNSA.

In its sample, this clone was seen once. The V gene is TRBV2, the J gene TRBJ1-1; TRBD1 might be the D (5 bases). The germline CDR1 and CDR2 sequences are SNHLY and FYNNEI. There are 15 residues in the CDR3. The V and J ends lost 2 bases and 11 bases respectively, with 21 bases between them. The CDR3 nucleotides read TGTGCCAGCAGTGAACGCTCCGCCGCGGGGCGTCGGGCTTTCTTT. Encoded protein: CASSERSAAGRRAFF.

The J gene is TRBJ2-1, the V gene TRBV6-1, with TRBD1 matching over 8 bases. V lost 4 bases, J lost 1 base, and 6 bases stayed unmatched. Germline assignment: CDR1 MNHNS and CDR2 SASEGT. The CDR3 is made up of 16 amino acids. The CDR3 loop is CASSGRQGKSYNEQFF. CDR3 in DNA: TGTGCCAGCAGTGGGAGACAGGGGAAGTCCTACAATGAGCAGTTCTTC.

The chain employs TRBV10-1 and TRBJ2-3; 10 positions agree with TRBD1. Germline V gives CDR1 WNHNN, CDR2 SYGVQD (reference sequence). Trimming removed 0 bases from V and 7 bases from J; junction bases left unmatched: 4. This CDR3 has 15 residues. This CDR3 is CASSESGTGVNTQYF. The CDR3 region has the DNA TGCGCCAGCAGTGAGTCCGGGACAGGGGTTAATACGCAGTATTTT.

The chain has TRBV5-1 and TRBJ2-1; unclear D gene. Trimming cost V 0 bases and J 6 bases, with 7 bases left between them. The CDR3 spans 13 residues. Germline V gene data show CDR1 as SGHRS and CDR2 as YFSETQ. CDR3 nucleotide sequence: TGCGCCAGCAGCTTGGGGCCCATCAATGAGCAGTTCTTC. Protein: CASSLGPINEQFF.

The chain couples TRBV11-2 to TRBJ2-7; 7 bases are shared with TRBD1. Germline-derived CDR1 and CDR2 are SGHAT and FQNNGV. The CDR3 extends over 15 amino acids. J lost 2 bases, V lost 3 bases, and 7 bases had no gene match. CDR3 region: CASSFRQGGTYEQYF. The CDR3 DNA reads as TGTGCCAGCAGCTTCCGACAGGGTGGAACCTACGAGCAGTACTTC.

The V gene is TRBV10-3, the J gene TRBJ2-7; 10 positions agree with TRBD1. The CDR3 spans 12 residues. V was pared by 11 bases and J by 6 bases, with 7 bases of the junction left unmatched. Germline CDR1 is ENHRY and CDR2 is SYGVKD. CDR3 amino acids: CAAGTGASEQYF. DNA for the CDR3: TGTGCCGCCGGGACAGGGGCTTCCGAGCAGTACTTC.

The chain recombines TRBV10-2 with TRBJ2-2; 8 bases are shared with TRBD1. The CDR3 is 16 residues long. The germline gives CDR1 WSHSY, CDR2 SAAADI. J was trimmed by 4 bases and V by 4 bases; bases with no gene match: 8. The CDR3, as DNA: TGCGCCAGCAGTGTTCCCGGACAGGGCGTCACCGGGGAGCTGTTTTTT. It encodes CASSVPGQGVTGELFF.

The chain combines TRBV28 with TRBJ2-2; 14 positions agree with TRBD2. The V gene's germline CDR1 is MDHEN and CDR2 SYDVKM. The J segment lost 4 bases and the V segment lost 6 bases, leaving 7 bases of the junction unmatched. The CDR3 covers 17 residues. The CDR3 here is CASRQPGLAGGTGELFF. CDR3 nucleotides: TGTGCCAGCAGACAACCCGGACTAGCGGGAGGCACCGGGGAGCTGTTTTTT.

The V and J genes are TRBV15 and TRBJ2-5; maybe TRBD2 (6 bases). CDR1 is LNHNV and CDR2 is YYDKDF in the germline V gene (reference sequence). This CDR3 region has 18 residues. Deletions cut 1 base from V and 4 bases from J, with 22 bases between. The CDR3 loop is CATSRGLETLSRGETQYF. The CDR3, as DNA: TGTGCCACCAGCAGAGGGTTGGAGACACTCTCGCGGGGAGAGACCCAGTACTTC.

The V gene is TRBV11-2, the J gene TRBJ2-1; D is possibly TRBD1 (5 bases). V gave up 2 bases and J gave up 9 bases, with 11 bases separating them. The CDR3 length is 13 residues. The V gene's germline CDR1 is SGHAT and CDR2 FQNNGV. Here the CDR3 DNA reads TGTGCCAGCAGCTTAATTCCGGACATTGAGCAGTTCTTC. Translation gives CASSLIPDIEQFF.

The gene calls are TRBV6-5 and TRBJ1-2, with 12 bases identical to TRBD1. Trimming cost V 7 bases and J 7 bases; bases outside gene matches: 10. CDR3 length equals 15 residues. Per germline, CDR1 MNHEY and CDR2 SVGAGI. CDR3 amino acids: CASTRWGQGAGGYTF. CDR3 DNA sequence: TGTGCCAGCACTAGATGGGGACAGGGGGCCGGTGGCTACACCTTC.

The CDR3 nucleotides are TGTGCCAGCAGTGACCCTCGACAGTTTGGTTACGGTGGCTATGGCTACACCTTC. Protein: CASSDPRQFGYGGYGYTF. The chain carries TRBV2 and TRBJ1-2; a possible D gene is TRBD1 (5 bases). Germline CDR1 SNHLY, CDR2 FYNNEI. V was cut by 3 bases and J by 4 bases, with 24 bases left in between. The CDR3 extends over 18 amino acids. Full variable domain (outside the CDR3, taken from reference TRBV2 and TRBJ1-2): EPEVTQTPSHQVTQMGQEVILRCVPISNHLYFYWYRQILGQKVEFLVSFYNNEISEKSEIFDDQFSVERPDGSNFTLKIRSTKLEDSAMYFCASSDPRQFGYGGYGYTFGSGTRLTVV.

The rearrangement uses TRBV19 and TRBJ1-2; TRBD1 aligns across 10 bases. The CDR3 is made up of 16 amino acids. The trim removed 5 bases at V and 0 bases at J, leaving 6 bases unmatched. The germline V gene encodes CDR1 LNHDA and CDR2 SQIVND (reference sequence). The CDR3 sequence: CASSFRDRGPNYGYTF. CDR3 nucleotides: TGTGCCAGTAGTTTCCGGGACAGGGGTCCTAACTATGGCTACACCTTC.

The J gene is TRBJ1-1, the V gene TRBV7-2, with D perhaps matching TRBD1 (6 bases). The ends were cut back, 8 bases at V and 0 bases at J, with 13 bases in the middle. The CDR3 extends over 14 amino acids. The germline CDR1 and CDR2 sequences are SGHTA and FQGNSA. The CDR3: CASASGAVNTEAFF. CDR3 nucleotides: TGTGCCAGCGCCTCAGGGGCCGTGAACACTGAAGCTTTCTTT. The entire variable domain, with the rest obtained from reference TRBV7-2 and TRBJ1-1, is as follows: GAGVSQSPSNKVTEKGKDVELRCDPISGHTALYWYRQSLGQGLEFLIYFQGNSAPDKSGLPSDRFSAERTGGSVSTLTIQRTQQEDSAVYLCASASGAVNTEAFFGQGTRLTVV.

V and J are TRBV3-1 (or the pseudogene TRBV3-2) and TRBJ2-1; 7 nucleotides match TRBD2. There are 16 residues in the CDR3. Trimming cost V 4 bases and J 8 bases; bases outside gene matches: 14. Germline V gives CDR1 LGHDT, CDR2 YNNKEL (reference sequence). The CDR3 here is CASSPRAGKGGDEQFF. CDR3 DNA sequence: TGTGCCAGCAGCCCCCGAGCGGGAAAGGGAGGGGATGAGCAGTTCTTC.

The gene calls are TRBV19 and TRBJ1-5; D is unresolved. With 3 bases removed from V and 10 bases from J, the gap between germline ends came to 10 bases. The germline gives CDR1 LNHDA, CDR2 SQIVND (reference sequence). CDR3 length equals 12 residues. CDR3 loop: CASSIDRDPQHF. For the CDR3, the DNA is TGTGCCAGTAGTATTGATCGGGATCCCCAGCATTTT.

The chain employs TRBV7-2 and TRBJ1-4, with TRBD1 as a possible D gene (5 bases). V lost 4 bases, J lost 6 bases, and 15 bases lay in between. The germline V gene encodes CDR1 SGHTA and CDR2 FQGNSA. This CDR3 is built from 15 residues. DNA for the CDR3: TGTGCCAGCAGCTCCCTCGCGGGGGGTTATGAAAAACTGTTTTTT. Translating gives CASSSLAGGYEKLFF.

The V call is TRBV3-1 (or the pseudogene TRBV3-2), the J call TRBJ1-1; D is unresolved. Germline CDR1 is LGHDT and CDR2 is YNNKEL (reference sequence). V gave up 2 bases and J gave up 5 bases, with 12 bases separating them. The CDR3 spans 14 residues. The CDR3 loop is CASSQREALTEAFF. CDR3 DNA sequence: TGTGCCAGCAGCCAACGTGAAGCGTTGACTGAAGCTTTCTTT.

The V call is TRBV14, the J call TRBJ2-3; 7 nucleotides agree with TRBD2. J was trimmed by 4 bases and V by 2 bases; bases with no gene match: 9. CDR1 and CDR2 (germline): SGHDN, FVKESK. The CDR3 is 16 residues long. The CDR3 protein is CASSQPQRDPADTQYF. The DNA of the CDR3 is TGTGCCAGCAGCCAACCCCAGCGGGACCCCGCAGATACGCAGTATTTT.